This T cell receptor (beta chain) emerged from a study of shared clonotypes between healthy human individuals. It was across several immunoSEQ plates that each subset's genomic DNA was evenly split. Profiled with immunoSEQ multiplex PCR; TCRdb holds only in-frame clones, not every one. The data hold 500,000 to 650,000 clones, with around three quarters observed a single time. Study conclusions and caveats: The authors sampled blood alone, and tissue repertoires likely differ. Among donors, the sharing of clonotypes was expected to be influenced by sequencing depth. The represented genetic and exposure-history diversity was limited by the small number of donors.

After removal of 5 bases from V and 5 bases from J, the junction contained 7 bases not matched to a gene. This CDR3 comprises 16 residues. CDR1 and CDR2 from the germline V gene are SNHLY and FYNNEI. Turning to this clone: Its antigen is unidentified.

The source of this sequence is a woman aged 40 to 50 in good health. Some clones in this sample may be carry-over from other donors' samples. The sample taken for sequencing was PBMCs. This sequence joins TRBV2 and TRBJ2-2, with 11 bases aligning to TRBD2. The CDR3 reads CASSPGLAGGTGELFF. Here the CDR3 DNA reads TGTGCCAGCAGTCCCGGGCTAGCGGGAGGTACCGGGGAGCTGTTTTTT. Supplemented by reference TRBV2 and TRBJ2-2, the full variable domain reads EPEVTQTPSHQVTQMGQEVILRCVPISNHLYFYWYRQILGQKVEFLVSFYNNEISEKSEIFDDQFSVERPDGSNFTLKIRSTKLEDSAMYFCASSPGLAGGTGELFFGEGSRLTVL.